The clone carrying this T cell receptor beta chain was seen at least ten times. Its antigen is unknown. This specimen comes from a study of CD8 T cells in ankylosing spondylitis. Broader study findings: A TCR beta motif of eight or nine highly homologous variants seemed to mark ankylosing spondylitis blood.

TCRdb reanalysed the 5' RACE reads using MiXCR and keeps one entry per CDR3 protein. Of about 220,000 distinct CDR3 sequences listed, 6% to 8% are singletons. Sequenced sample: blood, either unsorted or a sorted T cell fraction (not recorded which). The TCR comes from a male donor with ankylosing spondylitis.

CDR3 amino acids: CSARRQALAKNIQYF. In DNA form, the CDR3 reads TGCAGTGCTAGAAGACAGGCTCTAGCCAAAAACATTCAGTACTTC. The rearrangement links TRBV20-1 to TRBJ2-4; maybe TRBD1 (6 bases). Germline V lookup: CDR1 DFQATT, CDR2 SNEGSKA (reference sequence). Between the trimmed V and J ends, which lost 2 bases and 0 bases, there was a span of 11 bases. The CDR3 runs to 15 residues.